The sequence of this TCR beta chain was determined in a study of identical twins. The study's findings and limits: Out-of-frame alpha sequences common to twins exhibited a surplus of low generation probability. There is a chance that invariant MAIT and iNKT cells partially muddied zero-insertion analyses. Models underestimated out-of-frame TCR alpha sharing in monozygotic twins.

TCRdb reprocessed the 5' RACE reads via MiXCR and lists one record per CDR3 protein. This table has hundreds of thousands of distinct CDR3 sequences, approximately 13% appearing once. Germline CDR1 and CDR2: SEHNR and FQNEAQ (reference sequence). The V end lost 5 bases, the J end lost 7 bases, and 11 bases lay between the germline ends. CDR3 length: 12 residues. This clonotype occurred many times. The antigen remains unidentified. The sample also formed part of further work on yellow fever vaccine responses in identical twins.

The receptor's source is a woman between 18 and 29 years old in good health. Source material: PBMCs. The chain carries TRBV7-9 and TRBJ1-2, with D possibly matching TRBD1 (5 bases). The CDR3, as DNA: TGTGCCAGCAGCCCCATGGGGGGTGGCTACACCTTC. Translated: CASSPMGGGYTF.